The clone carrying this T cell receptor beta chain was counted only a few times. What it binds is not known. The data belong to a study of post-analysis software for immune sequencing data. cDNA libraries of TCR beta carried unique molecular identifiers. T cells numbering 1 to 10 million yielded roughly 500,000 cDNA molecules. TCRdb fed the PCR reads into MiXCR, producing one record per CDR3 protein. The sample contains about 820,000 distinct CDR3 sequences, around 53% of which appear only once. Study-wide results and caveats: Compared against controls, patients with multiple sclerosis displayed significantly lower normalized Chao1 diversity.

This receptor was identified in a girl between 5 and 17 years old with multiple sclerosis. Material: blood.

CDR3 residues: CATSRGDRRDNEQFF. In DNA form, the CDR3 reads TGTGCCACCAGCCGGGGGGACAGGCGAGACAATGAGCAGTTCTTC. The chain is built from TRBV15 and TRBJ2-1; D possibly corresponds to TRBD1 (8 bases). The CDR3 length is 15 residues. The V and J ends lost 5 bases and 5 bases respectively, with 16 bases between them. Germline V lookup: CDR1 LNHNV, CDR2 YYDKDF (reference sequence).